The TCR beta chain under discussion was sequenced for a study of prognosis after radiotherapy for stage I lung cancer. Researchers used two-round multiplex PCR to amplify TCR beta CDR3 starting from genomic DNA. Individual primers that were specific to each TRBV and TRBJ gene served in first-round PCR. Using its own MiXCR run on the multiplex PCR reads, TCRdb lists one record per CDR3 protein. The sample contains around 59,000 distinct CDR3 sequences, about a quarter of which appear only once. After removal of 4 bases from V and 3 bases from J, the junction contained 4 bases not matched to a gene. Germline V gives CDR1 SGHRS, CDR2 YFSETQ. This CDR3 has 15 residues. Overall study findings and caveats: Patients given stereotactic body radiation therapy showed fewer unique TCR clones afterward, median around 9,500 versus 6,500.

This clonotype showed up many times. What it binds is not known. The chain is built from TRBV5-1 and TRBJ2-2, with TRBD1 matching over 9 bases. This material consisted of PBMCs, taken before or after stereotactic body radiation therapy (not recorded which). The sequence derives from a donor aged 50 or older with non-small cell lung cancer. CDR3 in amino acids: CASSPRTGDTGELFF. The CDR3 DNA reads TGCGCCAGCAGCCCGAGGACAGGGGACACCGGGGAGCTGTTTTTT.